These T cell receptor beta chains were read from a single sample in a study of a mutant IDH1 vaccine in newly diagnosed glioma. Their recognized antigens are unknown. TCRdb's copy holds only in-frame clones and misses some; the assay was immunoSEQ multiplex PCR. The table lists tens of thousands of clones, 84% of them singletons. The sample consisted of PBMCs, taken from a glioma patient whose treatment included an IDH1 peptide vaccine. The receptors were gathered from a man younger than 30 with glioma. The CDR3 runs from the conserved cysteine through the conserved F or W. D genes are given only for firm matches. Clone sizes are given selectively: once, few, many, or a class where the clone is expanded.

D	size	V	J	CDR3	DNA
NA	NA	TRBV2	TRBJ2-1	CASSDLDFTTYNEQFF	TGTGCCAGCAGTGATCTAGATTTTACCACCTACAATGAGCAGTTCTTC
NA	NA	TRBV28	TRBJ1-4	CASRKQEINEKLFF	TGTGCCAGCAGAAAACAGGAGATTAATGAAAAACTGTTTTTT
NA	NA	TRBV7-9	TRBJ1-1	CASSLARWVNTEAFF	TGTGCCAGCAGCTTAGCGCGGTGGGTGAACACTGAAGCTTTCTTT
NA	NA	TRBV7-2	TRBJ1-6	CASSLRMAAYNSPLHF	TGTGCCAGCAGCTTAAGGATGGCAGCCTATAATTCACCCCTCCACTTT
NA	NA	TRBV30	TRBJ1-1	CAWSASLGASTRQNTEAFF	TGTGCCTGGAGTGCTTCTTTAGGTGCGTCGACGAGACAGAACACTGAAGCTTTCTTT
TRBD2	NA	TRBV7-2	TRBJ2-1	CASTDILAGGPWEQFF	TGTGCCAGCACCGATATACTAGCGGGAGGGCCATGGGAGCAGTTCTTC
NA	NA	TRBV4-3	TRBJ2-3	CASSPGGRGDTDTQYF	TGCGCCAGCAGCCCAGGGGGGCGGGGGGACACAGATACGCAGTATTTT
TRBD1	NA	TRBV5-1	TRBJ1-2	CASSLTGAGLDGYTF	TGCGCCAGCAGCTTGACAGGGGCTGGGCTAGATGGCTACACCTTC
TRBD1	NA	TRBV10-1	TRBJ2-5	CASTPDGTGGRETQYF	TGCGCCAGCACTCCTGACGGGACAGGGGGTAGGGAGACCCAGTACTTC
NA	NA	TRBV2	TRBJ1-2	CASSGPGNDYTF	TGTGCCAGCAGTGGGCCCGGTAATGACTACACCTTC
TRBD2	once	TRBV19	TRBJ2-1	CASSQTSGSSYNEQFF	TGTGCCAGTAGTCAGACTAGCGGTAGCTCCTACAATGAGCAGTTCTTC
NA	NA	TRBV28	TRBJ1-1	CASSLSGLGLLNTEAFF	TGTGCCAGCAGTTTATCTGGACTGGGTCTGTTGAACACTGAAGCTTTCTTT
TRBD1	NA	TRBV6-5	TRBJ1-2	CASSFGTGEGIGYTF	TGTGCCAGCAGTTTCGGGACAGGGGAAGGAATTGGCTACACCTTC
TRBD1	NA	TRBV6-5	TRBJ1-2	CASSYSGTGVYGYTF	TGTGCCAGCAGTTACTCTGGGACAGGAGTGTATGGCTACACCTTC
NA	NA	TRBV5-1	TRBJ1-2	CASRDTSYGYTF	TGCGCCAGCCGGGACACTTCCTATGGCTACACCTTC
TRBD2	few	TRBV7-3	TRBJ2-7	CASSPGGTYEQYF	TGTGCCAGCAGCCCGGGGGGAACCTACGAGCAGTACTTC
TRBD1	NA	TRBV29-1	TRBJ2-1	CSAGTGGGRGEQFF	TGCAGCGCCGGGACAGGGGGCGGAAGGGGTGAGCAGTTCTTC
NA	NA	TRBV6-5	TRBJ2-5	CASRALGETQYF	TGTGCCAGCAGAGCCCTAGGGGAGACCCAGTACTTC
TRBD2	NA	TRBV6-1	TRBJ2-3	CASRGPGLAGVAQYF	TGTGCCAGCAGGGGCCCGGGACTAGCGGGTGTGGCGCAGTATTTT
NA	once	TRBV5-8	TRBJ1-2	CASSLDRGYTF	TGTGCCAGCAGCTTGGACAGGGGCTACACCTTC
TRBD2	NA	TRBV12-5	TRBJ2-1	CASGLAGTSGSSYNEQFF	TGTGCTAGTGGTTTGGCCGGGACTAGCGGCAGCTCCTACAATGAGCAGTTCTTC
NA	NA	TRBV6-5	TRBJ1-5	CASSYDRGNQPQHF	TGTGCCAGCAGTTACGATCGGGGAAATCAGCCCCAGCATTTT
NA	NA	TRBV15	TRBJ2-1	CATSRGLWSEQFF	TGTGCCACCAGCAGAGGTCTTTGGAGTGAGCAGTTCTTC
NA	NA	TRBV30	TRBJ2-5	CAWSVRAPATQYF	TGTGCCTGGAGTGTACGGGCCCCGGCGACCCAGTACTTC
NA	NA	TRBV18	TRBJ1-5	CASSPPGGGQPQHF	TGTGCCAGCTCACCCCCGGGGGGAGGTCAGCCCCAGCATTTT
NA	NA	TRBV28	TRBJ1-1	CAALPGGLNTEAFF	TGTGCCGCCCTCCCGGGGGGGCTGAACACTGAAGCTTTCTTT
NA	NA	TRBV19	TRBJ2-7	CASSIDGSNEQYF	TGTGCCAGTAGTATAGACGGGAGCAACGAGCAGTACTTC
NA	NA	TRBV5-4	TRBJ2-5	CASSPSRLPTKNEETQYF	TGTGCCAGCAGCCCAAGTCGACTACCAACTAAAAACGAAGAGACCCAGTACTTC
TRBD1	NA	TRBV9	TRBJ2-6	CASSPDHRGLSGANVLTF	TGTGCCAGCAGCCCAGACCACAGGGGGTTGTCTGGGGCCAACGTCCTGACTTTC
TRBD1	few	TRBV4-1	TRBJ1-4	CASSHGTGGREKLFF	TGCGCCAGCAGCCACGGGACAGGGGGCCGGGAAAAACTGTTTTTT
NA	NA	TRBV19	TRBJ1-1	CASSTGQRNTEAFF	TGTGCCAGTAGTACCGGACAGAGGAACACTGAAGCTTTCTTT
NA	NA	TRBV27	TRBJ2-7	CASAEFLAIYEQYF	TGTGCCAGCGCGGAGTTTCTCGCTATCTACGAGCAGTACTTC
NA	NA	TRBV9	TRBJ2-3	CASSAGSLLTDTQYF	TGTGCCAGCAGCGCCGGGTCCCTCCTCACAGATACGCAGTATTTT
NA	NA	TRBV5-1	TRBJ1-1	CASSLLDGSRTEAFF	TGCGCCAGCAGCTTACTAGACGGCAGTCGAACTGAAGCTTTCTTT
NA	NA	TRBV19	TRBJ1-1	CASSIRSMNTEAFF	TGTGCCAGTAGTATAAGGAGCATGAACACTGAAGCTTTCTTT
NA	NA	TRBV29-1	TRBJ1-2	CSVEQQNYGYTF	TGCAGCGTTGAACAACAGAACTATGGCTACACCTTC
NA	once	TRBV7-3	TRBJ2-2	CASSFKPRTGRDGELFF	TGTGCCAGCAGCTTCAAACCCCGGACAGGGAGGGACGGGGAGCTGTTTTTT
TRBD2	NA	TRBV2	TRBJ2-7	CASTQRGGSYEQYF	TGTGCCAGCACTCAGCGGGGGGGATCCTACGAGCAGTACTTC
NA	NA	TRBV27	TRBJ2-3	CASSLFWTGSTDTQYF	TGTGCCAGCAGTTTATTTTGGACGGGTAGCACAGATACGCAGTATTTT
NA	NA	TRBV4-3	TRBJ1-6	CASSQDRQVRSPLHF	TGCGCCAGCAGCCAAGATAGACAGGTGCGTTCACCCCTCCACTTT
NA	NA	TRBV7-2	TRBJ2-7	CASSQVGTATYEQYF	TGTGCCAGCAGCCAAGTAGGGACGGCAACCTACGAGCAGTACTTC
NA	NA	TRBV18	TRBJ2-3	CASSPRRLLTDTQYF	TGTGCCAGCTCACCAAGGAGGTTACTCACAGATACGCAGTATTTT
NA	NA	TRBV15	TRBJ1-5	CATSRDTSGRRLNQPQHF	TGTGCCACCAGCAGAGATACATCAGGGCGTCGCCTCAATCAGCCCCAGCATTTT